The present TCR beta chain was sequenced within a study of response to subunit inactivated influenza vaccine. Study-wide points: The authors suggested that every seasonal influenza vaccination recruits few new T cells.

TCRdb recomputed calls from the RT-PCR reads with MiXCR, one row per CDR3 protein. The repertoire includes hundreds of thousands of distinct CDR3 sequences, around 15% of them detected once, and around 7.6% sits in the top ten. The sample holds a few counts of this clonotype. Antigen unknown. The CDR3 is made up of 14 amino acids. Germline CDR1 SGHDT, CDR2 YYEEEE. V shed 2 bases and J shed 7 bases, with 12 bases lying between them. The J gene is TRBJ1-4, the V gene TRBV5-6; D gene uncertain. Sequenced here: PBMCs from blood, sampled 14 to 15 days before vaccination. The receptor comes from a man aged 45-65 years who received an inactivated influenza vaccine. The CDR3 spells CASSLKQPGEKLFF. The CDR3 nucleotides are TGTGCCAGCAGCTTAAAACAGCCCGGTGAAAAACTGTTTTTT.